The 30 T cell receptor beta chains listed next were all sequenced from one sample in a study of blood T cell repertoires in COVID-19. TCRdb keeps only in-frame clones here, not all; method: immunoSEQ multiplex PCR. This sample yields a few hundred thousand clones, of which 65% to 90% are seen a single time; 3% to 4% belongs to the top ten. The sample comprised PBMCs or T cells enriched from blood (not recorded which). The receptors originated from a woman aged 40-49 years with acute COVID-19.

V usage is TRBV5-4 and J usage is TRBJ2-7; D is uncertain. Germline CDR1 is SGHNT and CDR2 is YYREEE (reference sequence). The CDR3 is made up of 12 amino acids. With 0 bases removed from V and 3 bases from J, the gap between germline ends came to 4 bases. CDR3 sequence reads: CASSLDYYEQYF. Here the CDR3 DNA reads TGTGCCAGCAGCTTGGACTACTACGAGCAGTACTTC.

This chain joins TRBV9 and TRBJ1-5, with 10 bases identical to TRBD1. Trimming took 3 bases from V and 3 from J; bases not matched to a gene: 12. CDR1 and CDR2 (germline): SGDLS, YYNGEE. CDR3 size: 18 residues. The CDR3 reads CASSARDRGSRANQPQHF. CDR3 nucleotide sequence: TGTGCCAGCAGCGCTCGGGACAGGGGCTCAAGGGCCAATCAGCCCCAGCATTTT.

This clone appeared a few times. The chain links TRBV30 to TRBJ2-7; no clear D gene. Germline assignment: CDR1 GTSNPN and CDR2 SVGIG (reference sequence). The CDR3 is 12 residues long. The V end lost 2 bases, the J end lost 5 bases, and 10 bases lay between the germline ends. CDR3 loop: CAWSNPPDEQYF. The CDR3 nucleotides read TGTGCCTGGAGTAACCCCCCGGACGAGCAGTACTTC.

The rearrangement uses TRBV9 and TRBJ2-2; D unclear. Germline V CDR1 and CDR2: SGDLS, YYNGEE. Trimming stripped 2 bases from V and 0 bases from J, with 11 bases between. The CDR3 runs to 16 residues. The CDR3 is CASSVGTVANTGELFF. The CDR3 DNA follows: TGTGCCAGCAGCGTCGGTACAGTCGCGAACACCGGGGAGCTGTTTTTT.

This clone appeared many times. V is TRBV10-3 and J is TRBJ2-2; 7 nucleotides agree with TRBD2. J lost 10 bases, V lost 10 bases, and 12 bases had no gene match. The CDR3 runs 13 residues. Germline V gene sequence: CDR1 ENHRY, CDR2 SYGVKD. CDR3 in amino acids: CATERDPRSELFF. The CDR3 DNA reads TGTGCCACCGAGCGGGACCCCCGCTCGGAGCTGTTTTTT.

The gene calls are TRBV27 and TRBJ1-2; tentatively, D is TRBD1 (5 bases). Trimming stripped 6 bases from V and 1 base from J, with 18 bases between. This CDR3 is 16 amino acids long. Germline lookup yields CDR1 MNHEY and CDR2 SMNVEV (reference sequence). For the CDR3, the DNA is TGTGCCAGCAGCCCGCGACTGGGGCCAAATAACTATGGCTACACCTTC. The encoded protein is CASSPRLGPNNYGYTF.

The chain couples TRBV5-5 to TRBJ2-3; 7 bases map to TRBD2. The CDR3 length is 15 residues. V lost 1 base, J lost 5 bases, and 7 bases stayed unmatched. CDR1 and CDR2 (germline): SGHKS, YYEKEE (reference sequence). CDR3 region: CASSLSQREKDTQYF. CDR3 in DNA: TGTGCCAGCAGCTTGTCCCAGCGGGAAAAAGATACGCAGTATTTT.

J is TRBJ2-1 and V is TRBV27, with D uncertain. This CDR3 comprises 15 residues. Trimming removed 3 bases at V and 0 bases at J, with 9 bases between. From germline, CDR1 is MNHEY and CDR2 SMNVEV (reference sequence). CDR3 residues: CASSFAVSSYNEQFF. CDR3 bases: TGTGCCAGCAGTTTTGCGGTGAGCTCCTACAATGAGCAGTTCTTC.

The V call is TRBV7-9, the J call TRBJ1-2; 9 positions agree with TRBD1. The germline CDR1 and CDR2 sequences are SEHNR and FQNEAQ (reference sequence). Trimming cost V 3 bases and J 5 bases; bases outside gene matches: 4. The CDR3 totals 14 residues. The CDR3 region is CASSFGQGSYGYTF. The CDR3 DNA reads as TGTGCCAGCAGCTTCGGACAGGGGAGTTATGGCTACACCTTC.

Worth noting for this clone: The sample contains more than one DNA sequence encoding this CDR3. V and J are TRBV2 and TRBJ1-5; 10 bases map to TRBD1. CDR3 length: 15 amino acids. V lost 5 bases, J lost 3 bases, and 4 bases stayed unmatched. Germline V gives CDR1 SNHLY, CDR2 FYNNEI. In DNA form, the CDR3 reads TGTGCCAGCAGTCGACAGGGGGCCTCCAATCAGCCCCAGCATTTT. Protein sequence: CASSRQGASNQPQHF. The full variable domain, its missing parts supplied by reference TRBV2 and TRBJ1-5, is EPEVTQTPSHQVTQMGQEVILRCVPISNHLYFYWYRQILGQKVEFLVSFYNNEISEKSEIFDDQFSVERPDGSNFTLKIRSTKLEDSAMYFCASSRQGASNQPQHFGDGTRLSIL.

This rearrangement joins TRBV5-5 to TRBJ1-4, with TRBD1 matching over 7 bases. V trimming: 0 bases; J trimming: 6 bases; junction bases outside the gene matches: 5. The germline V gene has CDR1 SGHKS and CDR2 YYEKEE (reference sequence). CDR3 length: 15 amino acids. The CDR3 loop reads CASSLAAGGYEKLFF. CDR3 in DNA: TGTGCCAGCAGCTTGGCGGCAGGGGGTTATGAAAAACTGTTTTTT.

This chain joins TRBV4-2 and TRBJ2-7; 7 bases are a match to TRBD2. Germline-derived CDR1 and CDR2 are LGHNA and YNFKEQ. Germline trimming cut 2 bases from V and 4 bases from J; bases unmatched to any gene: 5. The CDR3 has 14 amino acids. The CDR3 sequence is CASSQWPSGYEQYF. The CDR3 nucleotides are TGTGCCAGCAGCCAATGGCCTAGCGGATACGAGCAGTACTTC.

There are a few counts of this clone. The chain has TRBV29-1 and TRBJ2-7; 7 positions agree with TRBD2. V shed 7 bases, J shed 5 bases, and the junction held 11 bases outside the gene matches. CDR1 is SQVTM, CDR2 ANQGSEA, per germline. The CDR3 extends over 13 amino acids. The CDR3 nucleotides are TGCAGCGGCCTCCCGGGGGGTGGCCACGAGCAGTACTTC. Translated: CSGLPGGGHEQYF.

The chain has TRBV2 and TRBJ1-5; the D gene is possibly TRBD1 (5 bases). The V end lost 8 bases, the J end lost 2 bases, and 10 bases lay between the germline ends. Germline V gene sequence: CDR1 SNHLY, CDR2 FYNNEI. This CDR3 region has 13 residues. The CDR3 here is CASRGEGNQPQHF. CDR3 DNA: TGTGCCAGCCGGGGGGAAGGCAATCAGCCCCAGCATTTT.

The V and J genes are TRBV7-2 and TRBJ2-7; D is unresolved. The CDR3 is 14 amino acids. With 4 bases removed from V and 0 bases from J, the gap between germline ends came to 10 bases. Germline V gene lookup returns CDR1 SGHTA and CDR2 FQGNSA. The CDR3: CASSSLRISYEQYF. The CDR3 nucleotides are TGTGCCAGCAGCTCACTAAGGATCTCCTACGAGCAGTACTTC.

CDR3 sequence reads: CASSPDRVVADTQYF. The DNA of the CDR3 is TGTGCCAGTAGTCCGGACAGGGTAGTCGCAGATACGCAGTATTTT. The chain uses TRBV19 and TRBJ2-3, with 8 bases lining up with TRBD1. This CDR3 region has 15 residues. CDR1 is LNHDA, CDR2 SQIVND, per germline (reference sequence). The V gene end was trimmed by 5 bases and the J gene end by 4 bases; junction bases not matched to a gene: 8.

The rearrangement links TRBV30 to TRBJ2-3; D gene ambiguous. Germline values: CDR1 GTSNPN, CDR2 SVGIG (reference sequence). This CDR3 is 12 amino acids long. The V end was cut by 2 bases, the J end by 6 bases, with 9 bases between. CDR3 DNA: TGTGCCTGGAGTAGGCGGTTCGATACGCAGTATTTT. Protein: CAWSRRFDTQYF.

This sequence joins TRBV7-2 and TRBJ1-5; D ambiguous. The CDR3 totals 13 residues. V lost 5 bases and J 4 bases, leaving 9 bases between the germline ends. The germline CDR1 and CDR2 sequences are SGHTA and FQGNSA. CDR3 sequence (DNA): TGTGCCAGCAGCAGACTTATGAATCAGCCCCAGCATTTT. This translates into CASSRLMNQPQHF.

This CDR3 reads CASSLRGGMPPDTQYF. The CDR3 region has the DNA TGTGCCAGCAGCTTAAGAGGGGGTATGCCCCCAGATACGCAGTATTTT. The gene calls are TRBV7-2 and TRBJ2-3; TRBD1 might be the D (6 bases). The CDR3 has 16 amino acids. Germline CDR1 and CDR2: SGHTA and FQGNSA. V was shortened by 2 bases and J by 4 bases, with 16 bases between the two germline ends.

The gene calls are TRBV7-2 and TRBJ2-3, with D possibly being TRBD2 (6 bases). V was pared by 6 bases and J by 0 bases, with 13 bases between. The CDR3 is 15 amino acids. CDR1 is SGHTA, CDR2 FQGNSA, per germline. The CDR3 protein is CASRPGGTSTDTQYF. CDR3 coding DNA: TGTGCCAGCAGACCCGGGGGTACTAGCACAGATACGCAGTATTTT.

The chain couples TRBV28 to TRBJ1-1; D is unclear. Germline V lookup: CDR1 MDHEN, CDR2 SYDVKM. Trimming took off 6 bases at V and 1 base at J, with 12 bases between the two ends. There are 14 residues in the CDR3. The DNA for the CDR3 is TGTGCCAGCAGGGCAGGCATCCGGAACACTGAAGCTTTCTTT. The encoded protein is CASRAGIRNTEAFF. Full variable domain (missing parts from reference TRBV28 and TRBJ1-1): DVKVTQSSRYLVKRTGEKVFLECVQDMDHENMFWYRQDPGLGLRLIYFSYDVKMKEKGDIPEGYSVSREKKERFSLILESASTNQTSMYLCASRAGIRNTEAFFGQGTRLTVV.

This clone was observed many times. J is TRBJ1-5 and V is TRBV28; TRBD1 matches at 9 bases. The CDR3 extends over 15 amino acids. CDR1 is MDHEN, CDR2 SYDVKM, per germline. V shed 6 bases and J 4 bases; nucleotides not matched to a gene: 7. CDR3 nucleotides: TGTGCCAGCAGCATATCGGACAGGGGAAATCAGCCCCAGCATTTT. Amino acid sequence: CASSISDRGNQPQHF. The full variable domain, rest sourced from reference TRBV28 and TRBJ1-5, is DVKVTQSSRYLVKRTGEKVFLECVQDMDHENMFWYRQDPGLGLRLIYFSYDVKMKEKGDIPEGYSVSREKKERFSLILESASTNQTSMYLCASSISDRGNQPQHFGDGTRLSIL.

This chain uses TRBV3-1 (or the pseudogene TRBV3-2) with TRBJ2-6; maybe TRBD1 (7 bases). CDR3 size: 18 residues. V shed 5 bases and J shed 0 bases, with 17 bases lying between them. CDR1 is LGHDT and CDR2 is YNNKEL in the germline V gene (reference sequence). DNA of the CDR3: TGTGCCAGCAGCTACAAGACAGGGAGGCCCTCTGGGGCCAACGTCCTGACTTTC. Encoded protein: CASSYKTGRPSGANVLTF.

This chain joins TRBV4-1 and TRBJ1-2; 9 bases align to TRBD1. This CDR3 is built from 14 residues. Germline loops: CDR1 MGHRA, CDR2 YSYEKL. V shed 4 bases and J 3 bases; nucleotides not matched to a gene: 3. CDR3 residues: CASSRRDRDYGYTF. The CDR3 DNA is TGCGCCAGCAGCCGGAGGGACAGGGACTATGGCTACACCTTC.

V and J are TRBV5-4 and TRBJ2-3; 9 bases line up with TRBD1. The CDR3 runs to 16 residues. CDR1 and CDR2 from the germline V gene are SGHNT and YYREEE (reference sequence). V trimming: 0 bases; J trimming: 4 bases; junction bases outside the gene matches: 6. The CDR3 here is CASSLEGTGFADTQYF. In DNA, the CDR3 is TGTGCCAGCAGCTTGGAAGGGACAGGGTTTGCAGATACGCAGTATTTT.

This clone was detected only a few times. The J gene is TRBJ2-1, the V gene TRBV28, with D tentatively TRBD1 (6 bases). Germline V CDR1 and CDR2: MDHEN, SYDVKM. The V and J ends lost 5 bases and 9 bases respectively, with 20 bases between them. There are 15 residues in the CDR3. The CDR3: CASSPSGDPRGEQFF. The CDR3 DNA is TGTGCCAGCAGTCCATCAGGGGATCCCCGGGGTGAGCAGTTCTTC. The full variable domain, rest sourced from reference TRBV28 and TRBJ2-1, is DVKVTQSSRYLVKRTGEKVFLECVQDMDHENMFWYRQDPGLGLRLIYFSYDVKMKEKGDIPEGYSVSREKKERFSLILESASTNQTSMYLCASSPSGDPRGEQFFGPGTRLTVL.

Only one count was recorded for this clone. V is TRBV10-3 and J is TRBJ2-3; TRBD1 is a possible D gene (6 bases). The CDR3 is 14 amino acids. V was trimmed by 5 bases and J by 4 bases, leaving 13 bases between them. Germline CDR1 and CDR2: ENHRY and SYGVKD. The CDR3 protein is CAISTGLGADTQYF. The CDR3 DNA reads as TGTGCCATCAGTACAGGGTTGGGAGCAGATACGCAGTATTTT.

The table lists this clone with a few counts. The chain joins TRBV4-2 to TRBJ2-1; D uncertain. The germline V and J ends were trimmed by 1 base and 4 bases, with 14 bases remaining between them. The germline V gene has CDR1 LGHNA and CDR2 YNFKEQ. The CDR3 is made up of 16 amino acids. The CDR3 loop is CASSQVALYSYNEQFF. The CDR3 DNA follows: TGTGCCAGCAGCCAAGTTGCTCTCTACTCTTACAATGAGCAGTTCTTC.

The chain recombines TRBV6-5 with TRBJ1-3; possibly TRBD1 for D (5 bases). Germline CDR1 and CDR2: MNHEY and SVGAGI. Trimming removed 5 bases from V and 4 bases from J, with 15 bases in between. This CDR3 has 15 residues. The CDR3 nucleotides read TGTGCCAGCAGTATTATAGGGCAGGGCGGAAACACCATATATTTT. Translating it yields CASSIIGQGGNTIYF.

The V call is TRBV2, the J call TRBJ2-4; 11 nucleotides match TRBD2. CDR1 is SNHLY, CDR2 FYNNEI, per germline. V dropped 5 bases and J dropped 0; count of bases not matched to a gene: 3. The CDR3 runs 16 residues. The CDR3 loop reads CASSLGLAGAKNIQYF. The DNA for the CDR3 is TGTGCCAGCAGTCTTGGACTAGCGGGAGCCAAAAACATTCAGTACTTC.